The 23 T cell receptor beta chains below were found in one sample sequenced in a study of beta chain features in type 1 diabetes. Expressed TCRB transcripts got sequenced, as all isolated RNA was reverse transcribed. Clones were sequenced by immunoSEQ multiplex PCR, and TCRdb holds only the in-frame ones, with some missing. The sample holds about 350,000 clones, roughly 21% seen once. Sequenced input: naive CD4+ T cells from blood. Receptors originate from a woman under 30 in good health.

This clone occurred a few times. The chain recombines TRBV5-1 with TRBJ1-2; no clear D gene. Germline CDR1 SGHRS, CDR2 YFSETQ. The V gene lost 1 base and the J gene lost 5 bases, with 12 bases spanning the gap. This CDR3 comprises 14 residues. In DNA form, the CDR3 reads TGCGCCAGCAGCTTGTTGACATTCGAATATGGCTACACCTTC. Translated, it gives CASSLLTFEYGYTF.

This chain joins TRBV11-2 and TRBJ2-3; TRBD1 might be the D (5 bases). Trimming pared 7 bases from V and 6 bases from J, leaving 8 bases between. The CDR3 is 11 residues long. From germline, CDR1 is SGHAT and CDR2 FQNNGV. CDR3 amino acids: CASTDTDTQYF. The CDR3 DNA reads as TGTGCCAGCACGGACACCGATACGCAGTATTTT.

The chain recombines TRBV30 with TRBJ1-6; D is ambiguous. The V end was cut by 3 bases, the J end by 7 bases, with 16 bases between. The CDR3 spans 15 residues. Germline-derived CDR1 and CDR2 are GTSNPN and SVGIG (reference sequence). The CDR3 loop is CAWRVGSPGNSPLHF. The DNA of the CDR3 is TGTGCCTGGAGAGTAGGCAGTCCCGGGAATTCACCCCTCCACTTT.

The chain is built from TRBV29-1 and TRBJ2-3, with D maybe TRBD2 (6 bases). The ends were cut back, 5 bases at V and 6 bases at J, with 15 bases in the middle. The CDR3 has 13 residues. Per the germline V gene, CDR1 is SQVTM and CDR2 is ANQGSEA. The CDR3 region has the DNA TGCAGCGTTCCCAGAGGGGCGGGGGATACGCAGTATTTT. Its protein is CSVPRGAGDTQYF.

V is TRBV19 and J is TRBJ1-4; 11 bases match TRBD1. CDR1 and CDR2 (germline): LNHDA, SQIVND (reference sequence). Trimming at V came to 6 bases and at J to 7 bases, leaving 7 bases not matched to a gene. The CDR3 has 15 residues. The CDR3 region has the DNA TGTGCCAGTAGCCCCACCGGGACAGGGGGTGAAAAACTGTTTTTT. Protein product: CASSPTGTGGEKLFF.

The rearrangement uses TRBV18 and TRBJ2-3; TRBD1 matches 7 bases. V gave up 8 bases and J gave up 2 bases; unmatched junction bases: 10. The CDR3 length is 15 residues. The germline gives CDR1 KGHSH, CDR2 LQKENI. CDR3 bases: TGTGCCAGCGCCCCCGACAGGGCCATCACAGATACGCAGTATTTT. Translated: CASAPDRAITDTQYF.

The CDR3 reads CASSPGRGGVFGNQPQHF. The CDR3 nucleotides are TGCGCCAGCAGCCCTGGAAGGGGGGGCGTATTTGGCAATCAGCCCCAGCATTTT. J is TRBJ1-5 and V is TRBV4-1; D possibly corresponds to TRBD1 (6 bases). Germline CDR1 MGHRA, CDR2 YSYEKL. Trimming cost V 4 bases and J 2 bases, with 21 bases left between them. This CDR3 region has 18 residues.

The V and J genes are TRBV23-1 and TRBJ1-2; tentative D call: TRBD1 (6 bases). TRBV23-1 is classed as an ORF, of uncertain function. The CDR3 runs 16 residues. The V and J ends lost 0 bases and 3 bases respectively, with 14 bases between them. The CDR3 DNA follows: TGCGCCAGCAGTCAATCCCCAGGGGTTTTATACTATGGCTACACCTTC. The encoded protein is CASSQSPGVLYYGYTF.

Only a few counts were recorded for this clone. The chain has TRBV19 and TRBJ1-5; the D gene is possibly TRBD1 (5 bases). V was cut by 3 bases and J by 6 bases, with 12 bases left in between. The CDR3 is made up of 14 amino acids. Germline values: CDR1 LNHDA, CDR2 SQIVND (reference sequence). The DNA of the CDR3 is TGTGCCAGTAGTATCCGTCCAGGGCCTCAGCCCCAGCATTTT. Protein sequence: CASSIRPGPQPQHF.

V gene TRBV29-1 combines with J gene TRBJ2-7; D uncertain. CDR1 is SQVTM, CDR2 ANQGSEA, per germline. The ends were cut back, 7 bases at V and 0 bases at J, with 10 bases in the middle. The CDR3 covers 12 residues. CDR3 sequence (DNA): TGCAGCGGGGTGGAGAGCTCCTACGAGCAGTACTTC. It yields the protein CSGVESSYEQYF.

This clone was detected only a few times. The chain couples TRBV29-1 to TRBJ2-3; the match to TRBD1 covers 10 bases. The germline V gene has CDR1 SQVTM and CDR2 ANQGSEA. The J segment lost 7 bases and the V segment lost 6 bases, leaving 10 bases of the junction unmatched. The CDR3 covers 14 residues. Here the CDR3 DNA reads TGCAGCGTAGAGACAGGGGGCGCTGGGCATACGCAGTATTTT. Translating gives CSVETGGAGHTQYF.

The V call is TRBV4-1, the J call TRBJ2-5; D gene ambiguous. The V end was cut by 1 base, the J end by 4 bases, with 10 bases between. The CDR3 runs to 14 residues. Germline CDR1 and CDR2: MGHRA and YSYEKL. CDR3 loop: CASSQAVPGETQYF. The DNA of the CDR3 is TGCGCCAGCAGCCAAGCTGTCCCGGGAGAGACCCAGTACTTC.

The chain combines TRBV19 with TRBJ1-2, with D perhaps TRBD1 (5 bases). The CDR3 is made up of 13 amino acids. Germline CDR1 LNHDA, CDR2 SQIVND (reference sequence). Trimming took 7 bases from V and 3 from J, leaving 12 bases between them. CDR3 bases: TGTGCCAGTAACCAGGACATCTACTATGGCTACACCTTC. This gives the protein CASNQDIYYGYTF.

This clone was observed a few times. The chain combines TRBV20-1 with TRBJ1-2; D unresolved. V was pared by 4 bases and J by 0 bases, with 3 bases between. Germline CDR1 and CDR2: DFQATT and SNEGSKA (reference sequence). This CDR3 region has 11 residues. The CDR3 DNA is TGCAGTGCTACCGCTAACTATGGCTACACCTTC. Protein sequence: CSATANYGYTF.

This clone was observed a handful of times. J is TRBJ1-1 and V is TRBV15, with 7 bases matching TRBD1. Germline CDR1 and CDR2: LNHNV and YYDKDF (reference sequence). The V and J ends lost 2 bases and 5 bases, in that order; junction bases with no gene match: 5. The CDR3 length is 14 residues. The DNA of the CDR3 is TGTGCCACCAGCAGAAGACAGGGAGGAACTGAAGCTTTCTTT. This translates into CATSRRQGGTEAFF.

V is TRBV5-4 and J is TRBJ2-5; TRBD1 matches 8 bases. CDR3 size: 15 residues. V shed 2 bases and J 3 bases; nucleotides not matched to a gene: 6. Per germline, CDR1 SGHNT and CDR2 YYREEE (reference sequence). DNA for the CDR3: TGTGCCAGCAGCTTAGTCAGGGGGCAGGAAGAGACCCAGTACTTC. Encoded protein: CASSLVRGQEETQYF.

In this sample, this clone turned up a few times. The chain recombines TRBV4-1 with TRBJ1-5; tentative D call: TRBD1 (6 bases). From germline, CDR1 is MGHRA and CDR2 YSYEKL. The CDR3 is made up of 17 amino acids. The V end was cut by 4 bases, the J end by 1 base, with 17 bases between. Here the CDR3 DNA reads TGCGCCAGCAGCCCCATTAAGGGGGAGAAAAGCAATCAGCCCCAGCATTTT. It encodes CASSPIKGEKSNQPQHF.

The CDR3 nucleotides are TGTGCCAGTAAAGGGGGCACCCTGAACACTGAAGCTTTCTTT. Translated: CASKGGTLNTEAFF. This rearrangement joins TRBV19 to TRBJ1-1, with 7 bases fitting TRBD1. J gave up 0 bases and V 7 bases, and 5 bases lay outside the gene matches. The germline V gene has CDR1 LNHDA and CDR2 SQIVND (reference sequence). There are 14 residues in the CDR3.

In nucleotides, the CDR3 is TGTGGAAGCACGTGGGACTTCGTCGCGGGAGATACGCAGTATTTT. This codes for CGSTWDFVAGDTQYF. The V call is TRBV6-1, the J call TRBJ2-3; maybe TRBD2 (6 bases). Germline values: CDR1 MNHNS, CDR2 SASEGT. CDR3 length: 15 residues.

On this clone: Distinct nucleotide sequences in the sample also encode this CDR3. V and J are TRBV29-1 and TRBJ2-6; D uncertain. Germline assignment: CDR1 SQVTM and CDR2 ANQGSEA. The V end was cut by 3 bases, the J end by 0 bases, with 6 bases between. The CDR3 is 14 amino acids. The chain's CDR3 is CSVDTGSGANVLTF. CDR3 nucleotide sequence: TGCAGCGTTGACACGGGCTCTGGGGCCAACGTCCTGACTTTC.

This clone was seen a handful of times. The chain couples TRBV7-2 to TRBJ2-7; the D gene is possibly TRBD2 (5 bases). V lost 5 bases and J 3 bases, leaving 11 bases between the germline ends. The CDR3 length is 13 residues. Germline V lookup: CDR1 SGHTA, CDR2 FQGNSA. DNA of the CDR3: TGTGCCAGCAGCCCCCCCGCGGGCTACGAGCAGTACTTC. It translates to CASSPPAGYEQYF.

This clone came up a few times. The chain has TRBV19 and TRBJ2-2; TRBD2 matches at 8 bases. This CDR3 spans 15 amino acids. Per germline, CDR1 LNHDA and CDR2 SQIVND (reference sequence). With 3 bases clipped from V and 6 bases from J, the junction kept 6 bases outside the gene matches. CDR3 protein: CASSIGGAGAGELFF. The CDR3 DNA sequence: TGTGCCAGTAGTATCGGGGGGGCCGGGGCCGGGGAGCTGTTTTTT.

This chain uses TRBV5-1 with TRBJ2-7; D remains unclear. V was cut by 4 bases and J by 3 bases, with 14 bases left in between. Germline-derived CDR1 and CDR2 are SGHRS and YFSETQ. The CDR3 is made up of 14 amino acids. The CDR3: CASSEKVGGYEQYF. CDR3 DNA sequence: TGCGCCAGCAGCGAGAAGGTTGGCGGCTACGAGCAGTACTTC.